Listed below are T cell receptor beta chains from one sample, sequenced in a study of identical twins. MiXCR, run by TCRdb on the 5' RACE reads, gives a single entry per CDR3 protein. The table includes fewer than 500,000 distinct CDR3 sequences, approximately 25% detected once. These data were also filed under a second study, of T cells expressing NK-cell markers.

The sample comprised CD4+ T cells sorted from blood. The receptors stem from a woman aged 18-35 years in good health. The CDR3 runs from the conserved cysteine through the conserved F or W. A D gene is named only where the DNA matches it firmly. Clone size is not always given. Where it is, it says once, few, many or a class for expanded clones.

j_gene: TRBJ2-3; d_gene: -; abundance: few; v_gene: TRBV5-1; CDR3aa: CASSLGRDSDTQYF; CDR3nt: TGCGCCAGCAGCTTGGGTCGGGACTCAGATACGCAGTATTTT
j_gene: TRBJ2-3; d_gene: -; abundance: -; v_gene: TRBV27; CDR3aa: CASSLGLLSTDTQYF; CDR3nt: TGTGCCAGCAGTTTAGGGTTACTAAGCACAGATACGCAGTATTTT
j_gene: TRBJ1-6; d_gene: -; abundance: -; v_gene: TRBV20-1; CDR3aa: CSARTVGLNSPLHF; CDR3nt: TGCAGTGCTAGGACAGTTGGCCTTAATTCACCCCTCCACTTT
j_gene: TRBJ2-7; d_gene: -; abundance: few; v_gene: TRBV20-1; CDR3aa: CSASVSYEQYF; CDR3nt: TGCAGTGCTTCAGTGTCCTACGAGCAGTACTTC
j_gene: TRBJ2-1; d_gene: TRBD2; abundance: -; v_gene: TRBV4-2; CDR3aa: CASSPPYIGTSDYNEQFF; CDR3nt: TGTGCCAGCAGCCCACCTTACATAGGGACTAGCGACTACAATGAGCAGTTCTTC
j_gene: TRBJ2-1; d_gene: -; abundance: few; v_gene: TRBV29-1; CDR3aa: CSESTNEQFF; CDR3nt: TGCAGCGAGAGTACGAATGAGCAGTTCTTC
j_gene: TRBJ2-5; d_gene: -; abundance: -; v_gene: TRBV29-1; CDR3aa: CSVDSGIQETQYF; CDR3nt: TGCAGCGTTGATAGCGGTATTCAAGAGACCCAGTACTTC
j_gene: TRBJ2-7; d_gene: -; abundance: -; v_gene: TRBV20-1; CDR3aa: CSASEGYRTAPMFQYF; CDR3nt: TGCAGTGCCTCCGAGGGGTACAGGACGGCGCCTATGTTCCAGTACTTC
j_gene: TRBJ2-1; d_gene: TRBD2; abundance: -; v_gene: TRBV6-2/TRBV6-3; CDR3aa: CASSYTNPGLVVVRRYNEQFF; CDR3nt: TGTGCCAGCAGTTATACCAACCCGGGACTAGTCGTGGTACGCCGTTACAATGAGCAGTTCTTC
j_gene: TRBJ2-3; d_gene: TRBD2; abundance: -; v_gene: TRBV9; CDR3aa: CASSVDGGAMPDTQYF; CDR3nt: TGTGCCAGCAGCGTAGACGGGGGGGCGATGCCAGATACGCAGTATTTT
j_gene: TRBJ1-6; d_gene: -; abundance: few; v_gene: TRBV2; CDR3aa: CASGVGSNSPLHF; CDR3nt: TGTGCCTCCGGGGTGGGATCTAATTCACCCCTCCACTTT
j_gene: TRBJ2-7; d_gene: TRBD2; abundance: few; v_gene: TRBV12-3/TRBV12-4; CDR3aa: CASSFGGLAVNEQYF; CDR3nt: TGTGCCAGCAGTTTCGGGGGACTAGCGGTCAACGAGCAGTACTTC
j_gene: TRBJ1-2; d_gene: -; abundance: -; v_gene: TRBV27; CDR3aa: CASSHRGGYGYTF; CDR3nt: TGTGCCAGCAGCCACAGAGGGGGGTATGGCTACACCTTC
j_gene: TRBJ2-3; d_gene: -; abundance: -; v_gene: TRBV12-3/TRBV12-4; CDR3aa: CASSFDHITQYF; CDR3nt: TGTGCCAGCAGTTTCGACCACATTACGCAGTATTTT
j_gene: TRBJ2-5; d_gene: -; abundance: few; v_gene: TRBV9; CDR3aa: CASSAGARQETQYF; CDR3nt: TGTGCCAGCAGCGCCGGCGCCCGCCAAGAGACCCAGTACTTC
j_gene: TRBJ2-4; d_gene: -; abundance: -; v_gene: TRBV12-3/TRBV12-4; CDR3aa: CACSFHQGSNIAKNIQYF; CDR3nt: TGTGCCTGCAGTTTCCATCAGGGGTCGAATATAGCCAAAAACATTCAGTACTTC
j_gene: TRBJ2-1; d_gene: TRBD2; abundance: few; v_gene: TRBV10-3; CDR3aa: CAISPGTIPKQFF; CDR3nt: TGTGCCATCAGTCCCGGGACTATTCCGAAACAGTTCTTC
j_gene: TRBJ2-1; d_gene: -; abundance: few; v_gene: TRBV20-1; CDR3aa: CSATAWNEQFF; CDR3nt: TGCAGTGCTACCGCGTGGAATGAGCAGTTCTTC
j_gene: TRBJ2-4; d_gene: -; abundance: -; v_gene: TRBV5-1; CDR3aa: CASSPPDRPNIQYF; CDR3nt: TGCGCCAGCAGCCCGCCGGACAGACCAAACATTCAGTACTTC
j_gene: TRBJ2-3; d_gene: TRBD2; abundance: few; v_gene: TRBV4-3; CDR3aa: CASSQLPPSGGRADTQYF; CDR3nt: TGCGCCAGCAGCCAATTGCCCCCCAGCGGGGGTCGGGCAGATACGCAGTATTTT
j_gene: TRBJ2-1; d_gene: -; abundance: -; v_gene: TRBV5-1; CDR3aa: CASSSRAREQFF; CDR3nt: TGCGCCAGCAGCTCGCGGGCCCGCGAGCAGTTCTTC
j_gene: TRBJ2-1; d_gene: TRBD2; abundance: -; v_gene: TRBV11-2; CDR3aa: CASSGTTEQFF; CDR3nt: TGTGCCAGTAGCGGGACTACTGAGCAGTTCTTC
j_gene: TRBJ1-5; d_gene: -; abundance: -; v_gene: TRBV12-3/TRBV12-4; CDR3aa: CASSLATHRNQPQHF; CDR3nt: TGTGCCAGCAGTTTGGCCACCCACCGCAATCAGCCCCAGCATTTT
j_gene: TRBJ2-2; d_gene: -; abundance: -; v_gene: TRBV11-2; CDR3aa: CASDPLGGSGELFF; CDR3nt: TGTGCCAGCGACCCGCTGGGGGGCTCCGGGGAGCTGTTTTTT
j_gene: TRBJ2-7; d_gene: TRBD2; abundance: -; v_gene: TRBV20-1; CDR3aa: CSAKKGLAGVVSRDEQYF; CDR3nt: TGCAGTGCTAAAAAGGGACTAGCGGGAGTTGTATCGAGGGACGAGCAGTACTTC
j_gene: TRBJ1-5; d_gene: -; abundance: -; v_gene: TRBV6-1; CDR3aa: CASTPSQVYQPQHF; CDR3nt: TGTGCCAGCACCCCGTCCCAGGTGTATCAGCCCCAGCATTTT
j_gene: TRBJ2-7; d_gene: -; abundance: -; v_gene: TRBV6-2/TRBV6-3; CDR3aa: CASSNRQAYEQYF; CDR3nt: TGTGCCAGCAGTAACCGACAGGCCTACGAGCAGTACTTC
j_gene: TRBJ1-2; d_gene: -; abundance: few; v_gene: TRBV7-9; CDR3aa: CASSSFLGGSNYGYTF; CDR3nt: TGTGCCAGCAGCTCCTTCCTGGGGGGCTCTAACTATGGCTACACCTTC
j_gene: TRBJ2-1; d_gene: -; abundance: -; v_gene: TRBV7-2; CDR3aa: CASSLLTTLYNEQFF; CDR3nt: TGTGCCAGCAGCTTATTAACAACCCTTTACAATGAGCAGTTCTTC
j_gene: TRBJ1-6; d_gene: -; abundance: few; v_gene: TRBV27; CDR3aa: CASSERDSPLHF; CDR3nt: TGTGCCAGCAGCGAACGGGATTCACCCCTCCACTTT
j_gene: TRBJ1-1; d_gene: -; abundance: few; v_gene: TRBV9; CDR3aa: CASSDRVGTEAFF; CDR3nt: TGTGCCAGCAGTGACCGGGTCGGCACTGAAGCTTTCTTT
j_gene: TRBJ2-3; d_gene: -; abundance: once; v_gene: TRBV3-1; CDR3aa: CASSQWDSTDTQYF; CDR3nt: TGTGCCAGCAGCCAGTGGGACAGCACAGATACGCAGTATTTT
j_gene: TRBJ1-3; d_gene: TRBD1; abundance: -; v_gene: TRBV5-5; CDR3aa: CASSPYPGQGIGTIYF; CDR3nt: TGTGCCAGCAGCCCATACCCGGGACAGGGCATCGGCACCATATATTTT
j_gene: TRBJ2-5; d_gene: -; abundance: once; v_gene: TRBV30; CDR3aa: CAWSVGETQYF; CDR3nt: TGTGCCTGGAGTGTCGGAGAGACCCAGTACTTC
j_gene: TRBJ1-3; d_gene: TRBD1; abundance: few; v_gene: TRBV12-3/TRBV12-4; CDR3aa: CASSPRQGLSGNTIYF; CDR3nt: TGTGCCAGCAGTCCCCGACAGGGGCTATCGGGAAACACCATATATTTT
j_gene: TRBJ2-1; d_gene: -; abundance: -; v_gene: TRBV6-1; CDR3aa: CASILAGRSSYNEQFF; CDR3nt: TGTGCCAGCATATTGGCGGGGAGAAGCTCCTACAATGAGCAGTTCTTC
j_gene: TRBJ2-7; d_gene: TRBD2; abundance: few; v_gene: TRBV20-1; CDR3aa: CSAGRAGSSYEQYF; CDR3nt: TGCAGTGCTGGGAGGGCAGGGAGCTCCTACGAGCAGTACTTC
j_gene: TRBJ1-2; d_gene: TRBD1; abundance: few; v_gene: TRBV12-3/TRBV12-4; CDR3aa: CASSLRGLPGGYTF; CDR3nt: TGTGCCAGCAGTTTAAGGGGGCTGCCGGGGGGCTACACCTTC
j_gene: TRBJ2-1; d_gene: TRBD2; abundance: few; v_gene: TRBV6-5; CDR3aa: CASSYGLAGLSEQFF; CDR3nt: TGTGCCAGCAGTTACGGGCTAGCGGGATTGTCTGAGCAGTTCTTC
j_gene: TRBJ2-7; d_gene: TRBD2; abundance: medium-sized; v_gene: TRBV5-1; CDR3aa: CASSLEPGLPYEQYF; CDR3nt: TGCGCCAGCAGCTTGGAACCGGGACTACCTTACGAGCAGTACTTC
j_gene: TRBJ2-1; d_gene: TRBD2; abundance: -; v_gene: TRBV6-2/TRBV6-3; CDR3aa: CASSSPGLAGGNEQFF; CDR3nt: TGTGCCAGCAGTTCCCCGGGACTAGCGGGAGGCAATGAGCAGTTCTTC
j_gene: TRBJ2-3; d_gene: -; abundance: -; v_gene: TRBV5-1; CDR3aa: CASSWGGTSTDTQYF; CDR3nt: TGCGCCAGCAGCTGGGGGGGCACTAGCACAGATACGCAGTATTTT
j_gene: TRBJ2-1; d_gene: -; abundance: -; v_gene: TRBV11-2; CDR3aa: CASSHRGLGGVGEQFF; CDR3nt: TGTGCCAGCAGCCACCGGGGATTAGGTGGGGTTGGTGAGCAGTTCTTC
j_gene: TRBJ2-3; d_gene: -; abundance: few; v_gene: TRBV5-1; CDR3aa: CASSLVGATDTQYF; CDR3nt: TGCGCCAGCAGCTTGGTGGGGGCCACAGATACGCAGTATTTT
j_gene: TRBJ2-7; d_gene: -; abundance: -; v_gene: TRBV4-2; CDR3aa: CASSPWDLGFYEQYF; CDR3nt: TGTGCCAGCAGCCCGTGGGACTTAGGTTTCTACGAGCAGTACTTC
j_gene: TRBJ2-1; d_gene: TRBD1; abundance: -; v_gene: TRBV4-2; CDR3aa: CASSESFRDSRLREQFF; CDR3nt: TGTGCCAGCAGCGAATCATTCCGGGACAGCCGTTTGCGTGAGCAGTTCTTC
j_gene: TRBJ2-7; d_gene: TRBD1; abundance: few; v_gene: TRBV5-1; CDR3aa: CASSLAGTGGEQYF; CDR3nt: TGCGCCAGCAGCTTGGCCGGGACAGGGGGCGAGCAGTACTTC
j_gene: TRBJ2-7; d_gene: TRBD2; abundance: -; v_gene: TRBV5-1; CDR3aa: CASSLVSVAGEVQYF; CDR3nt: TGCGCCAGCAGCTTGGTCTCGGTAGCGGGAGAGGTGCAGTACTTC
j_gene: TRBJ2-4; d_gene: -; abundance: -; v_gene: TRBV12-3/TRBV12-4; CDR3aa: CASSGGGIDIQYF; CDR3nt: TGTGCCAGCAGCGGTGGGGGAATTGACATTCAGTACTTC
j_gene: TRBJ2-1; d_gene: -; abundance: many; v_gene: TRBV4-3; CDR3aa: CASSQGQLNEQFF; CDR3nt: TGCGCCAGCAGCCAAGGCCAATTAAACGAGCAGTTCTTC
j_gene: TRBJ2-7; d_gene: -; abundance: -; v_gene: TRBV15; CDR3aa: CATSRSKSEQYF; CDR3nt: TGTGCCACCAGCCGGAGTAAATCCGAGCAGTACTTC